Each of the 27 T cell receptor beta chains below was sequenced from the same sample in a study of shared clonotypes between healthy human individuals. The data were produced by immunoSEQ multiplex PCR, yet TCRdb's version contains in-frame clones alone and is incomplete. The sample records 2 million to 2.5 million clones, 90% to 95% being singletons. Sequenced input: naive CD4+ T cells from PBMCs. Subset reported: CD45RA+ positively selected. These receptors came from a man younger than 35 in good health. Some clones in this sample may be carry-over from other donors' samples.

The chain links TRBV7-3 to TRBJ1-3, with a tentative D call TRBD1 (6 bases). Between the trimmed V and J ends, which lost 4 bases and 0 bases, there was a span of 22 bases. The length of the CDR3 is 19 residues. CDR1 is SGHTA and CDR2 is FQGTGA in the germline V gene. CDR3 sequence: CASSSPPGGGKSSGNTIYF. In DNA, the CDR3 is TGTGCCAGCAGCTCTCCCCCTGGGGGGGGCAAAAGCTCTGGAAACACCATATATTTT.

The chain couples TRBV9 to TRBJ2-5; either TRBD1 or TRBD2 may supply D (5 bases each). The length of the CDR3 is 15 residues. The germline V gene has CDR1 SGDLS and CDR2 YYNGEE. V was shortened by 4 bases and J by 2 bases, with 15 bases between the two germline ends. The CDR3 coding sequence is TGTGCCAGCAGCCCAGTGGGGACCCCTCAAGAGACCCAGTACTTC. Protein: CASSPVGTPQETQYF.

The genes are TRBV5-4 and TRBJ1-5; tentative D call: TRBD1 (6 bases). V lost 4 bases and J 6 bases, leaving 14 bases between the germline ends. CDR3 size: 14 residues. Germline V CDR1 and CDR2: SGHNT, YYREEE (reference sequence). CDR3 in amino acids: CASSPGQGSQPQHF. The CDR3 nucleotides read TGTGCCAGCAGCCCCGGGCAGGGGAGTCAGCCCCAGCATTTT.

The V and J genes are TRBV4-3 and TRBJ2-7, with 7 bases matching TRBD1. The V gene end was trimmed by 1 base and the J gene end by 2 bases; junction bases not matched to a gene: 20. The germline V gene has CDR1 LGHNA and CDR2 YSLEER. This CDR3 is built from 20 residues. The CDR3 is CASSQALTAGGLTYAYEQYF. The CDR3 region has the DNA TGCGCCAGCAGCCAAGCTTTAACGGCAGGGGGTCTCACTTATGCCTACGAGCAGTACTTC.

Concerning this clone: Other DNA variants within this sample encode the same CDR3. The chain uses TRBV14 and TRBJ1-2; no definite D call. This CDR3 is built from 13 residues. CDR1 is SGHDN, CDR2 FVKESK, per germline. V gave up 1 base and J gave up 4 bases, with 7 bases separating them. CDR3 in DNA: TGTGCCAGCAGCCAAGGCCAGGTCTATGGCTACACCTTC. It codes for CASSQGQVYGYTF. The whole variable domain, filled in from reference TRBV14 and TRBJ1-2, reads EAGVTQFPSHSVIEKGQTVTLRCDPISGHDNLYWYRRVMGKEIKFLLHFVKESKQDESGMPNNRFLAERTGGTYSTLKVQPAELEDSGVYFCASSQGQVYGYTFGSGTRLTVV.

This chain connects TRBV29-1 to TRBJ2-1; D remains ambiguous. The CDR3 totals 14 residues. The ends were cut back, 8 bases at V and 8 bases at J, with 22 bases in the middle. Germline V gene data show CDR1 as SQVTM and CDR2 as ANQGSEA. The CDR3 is CSTSRARAWDEQFF. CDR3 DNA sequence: TGCAGCACGTCACGAGCGAGAGCTTGGGATGAGCAGTTCTTC.

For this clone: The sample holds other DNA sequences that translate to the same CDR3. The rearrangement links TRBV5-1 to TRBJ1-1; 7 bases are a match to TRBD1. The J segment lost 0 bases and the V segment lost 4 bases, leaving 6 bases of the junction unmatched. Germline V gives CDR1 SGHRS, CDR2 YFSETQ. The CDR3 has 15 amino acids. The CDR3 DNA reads TGCGCCAGCAGCCCTCCGGGACAGATGAACACTGAAGCTTTCTTT. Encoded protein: CASSPPGQMNTEAFF.

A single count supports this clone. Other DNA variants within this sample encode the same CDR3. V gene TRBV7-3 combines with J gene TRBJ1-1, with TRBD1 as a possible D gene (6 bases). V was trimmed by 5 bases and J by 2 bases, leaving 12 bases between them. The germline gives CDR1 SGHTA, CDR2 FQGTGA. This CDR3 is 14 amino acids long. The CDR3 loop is CASSLGGANTEAFF. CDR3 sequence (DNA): TGTGCCAGCAGCCTCGGGGGGGCTAACACTGAAGCTTTCTTT.

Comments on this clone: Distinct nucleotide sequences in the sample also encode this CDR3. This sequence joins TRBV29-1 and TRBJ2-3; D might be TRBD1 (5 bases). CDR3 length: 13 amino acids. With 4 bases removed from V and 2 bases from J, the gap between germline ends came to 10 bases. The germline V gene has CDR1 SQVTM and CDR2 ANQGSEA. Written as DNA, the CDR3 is TGCAGCGTTGGAGGACATTCCACAGATACGCAGTATTTT. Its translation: CSVGGHSTDTQYF.

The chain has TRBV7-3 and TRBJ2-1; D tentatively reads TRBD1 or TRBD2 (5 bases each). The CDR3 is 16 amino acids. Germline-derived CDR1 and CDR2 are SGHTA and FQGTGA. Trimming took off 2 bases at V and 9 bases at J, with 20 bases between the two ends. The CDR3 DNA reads TGTGCCAGCAGCTTATCAGGGACCGGGTTTGGGGTTGAGCAGTTCTTC. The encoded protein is CASSLSGTGFGVEQFF.

CDR3 nucleotides: TGCGCCAGCAGCCACGGGGGGAGTATCGGAGAGACCCAGTACTTC. Residues: CASSHGGSIGETQYF. The chain is built from TRBV4-1 and TRBJ2-5, with 7 bases that match TRBD2. Trimming cost V 3 bases and J 4 bases; bases outside gene matches: 8. Germline V gene sequence: CDR1 MGHRA, CDR2 YSYEKL. This CDR3 has 15 amino acids.

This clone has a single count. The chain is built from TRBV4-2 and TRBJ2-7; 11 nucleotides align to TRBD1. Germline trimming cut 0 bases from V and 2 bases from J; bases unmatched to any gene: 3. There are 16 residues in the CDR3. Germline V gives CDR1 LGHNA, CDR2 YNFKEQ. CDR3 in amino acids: CASSQEWGQGAYEQYF. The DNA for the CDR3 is TGTGCCAGCAGCCAAGAATGGGGACAGGGGGCCTACGAGCAGTACTTC.

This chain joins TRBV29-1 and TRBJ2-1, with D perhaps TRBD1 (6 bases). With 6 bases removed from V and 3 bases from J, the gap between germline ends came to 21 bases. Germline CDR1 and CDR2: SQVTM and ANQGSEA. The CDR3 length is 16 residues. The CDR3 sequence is CSVGGRSSTIYNEQFF. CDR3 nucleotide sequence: TGCAGCGTAGGGGGTCGGTCCTCAACAATCTACAATGAGCAGTTCTTC.

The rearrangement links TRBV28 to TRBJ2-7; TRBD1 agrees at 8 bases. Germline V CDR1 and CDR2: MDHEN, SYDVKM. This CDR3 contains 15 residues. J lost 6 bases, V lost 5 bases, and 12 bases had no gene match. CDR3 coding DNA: TGTGCCAGCAGTCCCCTCAGGACAGGGACGGCCGAGCAGTACTTC. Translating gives CASSPLRTGTAEQYF.

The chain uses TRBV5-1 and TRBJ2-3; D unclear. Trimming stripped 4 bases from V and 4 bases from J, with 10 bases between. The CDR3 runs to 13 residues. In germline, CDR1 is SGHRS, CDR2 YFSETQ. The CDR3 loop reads CASSAHTADTQYF. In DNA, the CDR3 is TGCGCCAGCAGCGCGCACACTGCAGATACGCAGTATTTT.

The CDR3 region is CASSTPLAAPNEQFF. The CDR3 DNA reads as TGCGCCAGCAGTACCCCGCTAGCGGCCCCCAATGAGCAGTTCTTC. The chain joins TRBV5-1 to TRBJ2-1, with 7 nucleotides matching TRBD2. CDR1 is SGHRS and CDR2 is YFSETQ in the germline V gene. This CDR3 is built from 15 residues. With V trimmed by 5 bases and J by 6 bases, 11 bases remained unmatched.

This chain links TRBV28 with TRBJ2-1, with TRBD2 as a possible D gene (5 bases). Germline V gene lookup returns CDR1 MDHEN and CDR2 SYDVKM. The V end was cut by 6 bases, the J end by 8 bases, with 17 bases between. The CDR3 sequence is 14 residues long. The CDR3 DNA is TGTGCCAGCAGAGTCGGGGATCGCCTCCATGAGCAGTTCTTC. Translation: CASRVGDRLHEQFF. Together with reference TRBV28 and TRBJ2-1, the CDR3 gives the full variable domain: DVKVTQSSRYLVKRTGEKVFLECVQDMDHENMFWYRQDPGLGLRLIYFSYDVKMKEKGDIPEGYSVSREKKERFSLILESASTNQTSMYLCASRVGDRLHEQFFGPGTRLTVL.

CDR3 region: CASSWDRANTEAFF. In nucleotides, the CDR3 is TGTGCCAGCAGTTGGGACAGGGCGAACACTGAAGCTTTCTTT. This sequence joins TRBV6-5 and TRBJ1-1, with 9 positions matching TRBD1. The V gene end was trimmed by 4 bases and the J gene end by 1 base; junction bases not matched to a gene: 1. Germline V gene lookup returns CDR1 MNHEY and CDR2 SVGAGI. There are 14 residues in the CDR3.

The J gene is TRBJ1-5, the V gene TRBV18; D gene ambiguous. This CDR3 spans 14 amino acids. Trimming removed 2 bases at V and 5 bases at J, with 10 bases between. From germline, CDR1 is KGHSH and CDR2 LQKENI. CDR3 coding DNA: TGTGCCAGCTCACCATCTCCCCCCGATCAGCCCCAGCATTTT. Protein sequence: CASSPSPPDQPQHF.

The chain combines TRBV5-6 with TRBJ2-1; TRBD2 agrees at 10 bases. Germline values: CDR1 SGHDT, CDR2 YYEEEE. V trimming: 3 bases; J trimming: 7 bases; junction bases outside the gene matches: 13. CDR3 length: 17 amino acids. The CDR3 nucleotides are TGTGCCAGCAGCTCGGGAACTAGCGGGATGATATGGAATGAGCAGTTCTTC. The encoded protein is CASSSGTSGMIWNEQFF.

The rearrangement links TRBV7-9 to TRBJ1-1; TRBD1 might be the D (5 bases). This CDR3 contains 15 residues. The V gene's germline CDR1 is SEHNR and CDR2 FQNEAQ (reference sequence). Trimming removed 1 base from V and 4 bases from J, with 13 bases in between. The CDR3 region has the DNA TGTGCCAGCAGCTTAGTTGGGGGGATGAGCACTGAAGCTTTCTTT. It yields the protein CASSLVGGMSTEAFF.

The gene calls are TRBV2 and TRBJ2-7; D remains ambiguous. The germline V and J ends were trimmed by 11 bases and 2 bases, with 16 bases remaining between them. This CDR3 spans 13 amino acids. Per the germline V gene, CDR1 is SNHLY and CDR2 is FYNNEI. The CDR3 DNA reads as TGTGCCGACGTCCCCCGGAGCCCCTACGAGCAGTACTTC. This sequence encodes CADVPRSPYEQYF. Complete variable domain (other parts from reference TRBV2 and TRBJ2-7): EPEVTQTPSHQVTQMGQEVILRCVPISNHLYFYWYRQILGQKVEFLVSFYNNEISEKSEIFDDQFSVERPDGSNFTLKIRSTKLEDSAMYFCADVPRSPYEQYFGPGTRLTVT.

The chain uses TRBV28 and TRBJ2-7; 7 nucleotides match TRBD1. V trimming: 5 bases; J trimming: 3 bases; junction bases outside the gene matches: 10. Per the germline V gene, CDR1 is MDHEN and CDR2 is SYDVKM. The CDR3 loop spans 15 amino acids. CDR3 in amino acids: CASSSPSQGDYEQYF. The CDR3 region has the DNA TGTGCCAGCAGTAGCCCTTCCCAGGGGGACTACGAGCAGTACTTC.

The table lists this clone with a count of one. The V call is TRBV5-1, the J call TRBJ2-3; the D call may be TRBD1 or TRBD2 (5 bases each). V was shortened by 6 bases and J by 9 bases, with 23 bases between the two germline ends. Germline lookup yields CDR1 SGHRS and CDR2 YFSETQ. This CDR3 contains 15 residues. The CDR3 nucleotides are TGCGCCAGCATACCTGAGGGGTCCGGCCCCGGGACGCAGTATTTT. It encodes CASIPEGSGPGTQYF.

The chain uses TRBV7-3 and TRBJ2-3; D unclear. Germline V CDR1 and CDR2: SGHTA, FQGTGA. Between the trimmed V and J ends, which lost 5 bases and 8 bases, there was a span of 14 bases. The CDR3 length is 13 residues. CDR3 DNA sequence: TGTGCCAGCAGCCCCGGACCAGCTGCTACGCAGTATTTT. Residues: CASSPGPAATQYF.

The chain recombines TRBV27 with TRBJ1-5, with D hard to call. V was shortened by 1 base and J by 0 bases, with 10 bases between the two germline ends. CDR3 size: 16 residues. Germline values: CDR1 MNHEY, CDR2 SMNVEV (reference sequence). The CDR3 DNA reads TGTGCCAGCAGTTTATTGTCCCTAATTAGCAATCAGCCCCAGCATTTT. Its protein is CASSLLSLISNQPQHF.

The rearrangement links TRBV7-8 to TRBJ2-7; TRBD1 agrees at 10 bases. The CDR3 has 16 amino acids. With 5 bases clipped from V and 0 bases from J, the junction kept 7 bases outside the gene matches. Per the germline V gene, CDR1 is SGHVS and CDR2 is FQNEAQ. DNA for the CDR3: TGTGCCAGCAGCCGATGGGGACAGGGGAGCTCCTACGAGCAGTACTTC. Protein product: CASSRWGQGSSYEQYF. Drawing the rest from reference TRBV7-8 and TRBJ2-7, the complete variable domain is GAGVSQSPRYKVAKRGQDVALRCDPISGHVSLFWYQQALGQGPEFLTYFQNEAQLDKSGLPSDRFFAERPEGSVSTLKIQRTQQEDSAVYLCASSRWGQGSSYEQYFGPGTRLTVT.